The clone carrying this T cell receptor beta chain was counted many times. Its target is not known. This specimen belongs to a study of CD8 T cells in ankylosing spondylitis. The V gene lost 3 bases and the J gene lost 7 bases, with 18 bases spanning the gap. The CDR3 covers 15 residues. TCRdb recomputed calls from the 5' RACE reads with MiXCR, one row per CDR3 protein. The table includes 50,000 to 70,000 distinct CDR3 sequences, roughly 6.2% detected once. Overall study findings and caveats: Among TCR beta sequences, a motif of several highly homologous variants appeared characteristic of ankylosing spondylitis blood.

The sequence was obtained from a male donor with ankylosing spondylitis. V usage is TRBV12-3 or TRBV12-4 and J usage is TRBJ1-2; D unclear. The specimen was synovial fluid, either unsorted or a sorted T cell fraction (not recorded which). The CDR3 DNA is TGTGCCAGCAGTTTTCGCCTTGGGTCCGTGGGTGGCTACACCTTC. It codes for CASSFRLGSVGGYTF.